These 19 T cell receptor beta chains share one sample of origin, sequenced in a study of T cell responses to AZD1222 COVID-19 vaccine. The table came from immunoSEQ multiplex PCR; TCRdb's copy has only in-frame clones and leaves some out. The profile shows 120,000 to 150,000 clones, 75% to 90% of them singletons. The material was peripheral blood, obtained on day 0 of MenACWY control vaccination. All receptors come from an adult in good health.

The rearrangement uses TRBV5-5 and TRBJ1-2; D gene uncertain. V lost 0 bases and J 8 bases, leaving 17 bases between the germline ends. CDR1 is SGHKS and CDR2 is YYEKEE in the germline V gene (reference sequence). The CDR3 spans 15 residues. CDR3: CASSLGREAAFGYTF. CDR3 sequence (DNA): TGTGCCAGCAGCTTGGGGCGGGAGGCGGCGTTCGGCTACACCTTC.

As for this clone: Different DNA sequences within this sample yield the same CDR3. The rearrangement uses TRBV6-1 and TRBJ1-2; 7 bases align to TRBD1. The CDR3 covers 14 residues. CDR1 is MNHNS, CDR2 SASEGT, per germline. V gave up 3 bases and J gave up 2 bases; unmatched junction bases: 3. CDR3 region: CASSDRGTNYGYTF. For the CDR3, the DNA is TGTGCCAGCAGTGACAGGGGGACCAACTATGGCTACACCTTC.

This clone appeared a single time. This chain links TRBV29-1 with TRBJ1-2; the D gene is possibly TRBD1 (5 bases). There are 15 residues in the CDR3. Trimming stripped 1 base from V and 4 bases from J, with 16 bases between. From germline, CDR1 is SQVTM and CDR2 ANQGSEA. CDR3 sequence (DNA): TGCAGCGTTGAAGGCCCGGCAGGGCAGAGCTATGGCTACACCTTC. Encoded protein: CSVEGPAGQSYGYTF.

The sample holds one count of this clone. The gene calls are TRBV3-1 (or the pseudogene TRBV3-2) and TRBJ2-1, with 7 bases lining up with TRBD1. J was trimmed by 6 bases and V by 6 bases; bases with no gene match: 8. The CDR3 has 14 residues. Germline V lookup: CDR1 LGHDT, CDR2 YNNKEL (reference sequence). The CDR3 region is CASRVAGGSNEQFF. In DNA, the CDR3 is TGTGCCAGCAGAGTGGCAGGGGGAAGCAATGAGCAGTTCTTC.

The CDR3 DNA reads as TGTGCCAACCGACTAGCGGGGGGGGATACGCAGTATTTT. Encoded protein: CANRLAGGDTQYF. The chain uses TRBV12-3 or TRBV12-4 and TRBJ2-3; TRBD2 matches at 14 bases. V shed 10 bases, J shed 6 bases, and the junction held 3 bases outside the gene matches. CDR3 length equals 13 residues.

This clone was seen only once. V gene TRBV6-1 combines with J gene TRBJ2-1; TRBD1 might be the D (5 bases). This CDR3 is 15 amino acids long. The ends were cut back, 1 base at V and 8 bases at J, with 15 bases in the middle. The germline CDR1 and CDR2 sequences are MNHNS and SASEGT. CDR3 in DNA: TGTGCCAGCAGTGAAGGCCCAGGGCTTCAGTATGAGCAGTTCTTC. It translates to CASSEGPGLQYEQFF.

The J gene is TRBJ1-3, the V gene TRBV9; D gene ambiguous. Germline V gene lookup returns CDR1 SGDLS and CDR2 YYNGEE. The V end lost 3 bases, the J end lost 5 bases, and 9 bases lay between the germline ends. The CDR3 totals 13 residues. CDR3 coding DNA: TGTGCCAGCAGCGCCGAATCAAGAAACACCATATATTTT. The encoded protein is CASSAESRNTIYF.

J is TRBJ2-3 and V is TRBV3-1 (or the pseudogene TRBV3-2); no clear D. V was cut by 5 bases and J by 7 bases, with 22 bases left in between. The CDR3 extends over 16 amino acids. Germline CDR1 and CDR2: LGHDT and YNNKEL (reference sequence). Here the CDR3 DNA reads TGTGCCAGCAGCACCCGGTTCGCGCGGTTGCTGAATACGCAGTATTTT. As protein: CASSTRFARLLNTQYF.

CDR3 in amino acids: CASSRETANYGYTF. The CDR3 DNA is TGCGCCAGCAGCCGGGAGACAGCGAACTATGGCTACACCTTC. The V gene is TRBV5-1, the J gene TRBJ1-2, with D possibly matching TRBD1 (5 bases). CDR1 and CDR2 from the germline V gene are SGHRS and YFSETQ. The CDR3 is made up of 14 amino acids. With 4 bases removed from V and 2 bases from J, the gap between germline ends came to 12 bases. Full variable domain (missing parts from reference TRBV5-1 and TRBJ1-2): KAGVTQTPRYLIKTRGQQVTLSCSPISGHRSVSWYQQTPGQGLQFLFEYFSETQRNKGNFPGRFSGRQFSNSRSEMNVSTLELGDSALYLCASSRETANYGYTFGSGTRLTVV.

The V call is TRBV24-1, the J call TRBJ2-5; D not certain. Germline V gene data show CDR1 as KGHDR and CDR2 as SFDVKD. This CDR3 region has 13 residues. Trimming removed 4 bases at V and 5 bases at J, with 10 bases between. The CDR3 nucleotides are TGTGCCACCAGTGACCGTCTTGTTGAGACCCAGTACTTC. It is translated as CATSDRLVETQYF.

The rearrangement joins TRBV11-3 to TRBJ2-5; D might be TRBD2 (7 bases). The germline V gene encodes CDR1 SGHNT and CDR2 YENEEA. This CDR3 comprises 16 residues. The V end lost 1 base, the J end lost 4 bases, and 16 bases lay between the germline ends. The CDR3 loop reads CASSLVSGGGGETQYF. CDR3 sequence (DNA): TGTGCCAGCAGCTTAGTATCGGGGGGCGGCGGAGAGACCCAGTACTTC.

This clone was found a few times. The chain links TRBV19 to TRBJ2-3; D gene unclear. Germline loops: CDR1 LNHDA, CDR2 SQIVND (reference sequence). CDR3 length equals 13 residues. V was cut by 5 bases and J by 2 bases, with 8 bases left in between. CDR3 DNA sequence: TGTGCCAGTAGTTCAGGATCCACAGATACGCAGTATTTT. Translated: CASSSGSTDTQYF.

The table lists this clone with a few counts. The chain uses TRBV19 and TRBJ1-5; possibly TRBD1 for D (5 bases). Germline CDR1 LNHDA, CDR2 SQIVND (reference sequence). V lost 5 bases and J lost 2, with 19 bases in between. The CDR3 is 17 amino acids. CDR3: CASSSPREGSGNQPQHF. The CDR3 coding sequence is TGTGCCAGTAGTTCGCCCAGGGAGGGCAGTGGCAATCAGCCCCAGCATTTT.

V is TRBV15 and J is TRBJ1-6; 9 bases align to TRBD1. The length of the CDR3 is 15 residues. CDR1 and CDR2 from the germline V gene are LNHNV and YYDKDF (reference sequence). Trimming at V came to 1 base and at J to 9 bases, leaving 4 bases not matched to a gene. The CDR3 sequence is CATSRGDRDASPLHF. CDR3 bases: TGTGCCACCAGCAGAGGGGACAGGGACGCTTCACCCCTCCACTTT.

The table lists this clone with a count of one. The chain is built from TRBV5-1 and TRBJ2-5; unclear D gene. The CDR3 is 11 residues long. The V end was cut by 3 bases, the J end by 7 bases, with 7 bases between. Germline V CDR1 and CDR2: SGHRS, YFSETQ. The CDR3 loop is CASSSLWTQYF. In DNA form, the CDR3 reads TGCGCCAGCAGCTCCTTATGGACCCAGTACTTC.

The V gene is TRBV18, the J gene TRBJ2-3; possible D gene TRBD1, 7 bases. Germline CDR1 KGHSH, CDR2 LQKENI. The CDR3 contains 17 residues. Trimming took 5 bases from V and 2 from J, leaving 20 bases between them. Here the CDR3 DNA reads TGTGCCAGCTCAGGGAGGCCCATACAGGGGACCACAGATACGCAGTATTTT. Translation: CASSGRPIQGTTDTQYF.

This clone was detected only a few times. V and J are TRBV12-1 and TRBJ2-7. TRBV12-1 is given as a pseudogene. The CDR3 is made up of 15 amino acids. The CDR3 nucleotides read TGTGCCAGCAGCCGTGGGGGTTCACCCCGTGGGGAGCAGTACTTC. The encoded protein is CASSRGGSPRGEQYF.

The chain joins TRBV27 to TRBJ2-7, with 10 bases identical to TRBD1. Germline V gives CDR1 MNHEY, CDR2 SMNVEV (reference sequence). The junction had 10 bases not matched to a gene; V was cut back by 6 bases and J by 2 bases. The CDR3 runs 16 residues. This chain's CDR3 is CASSSLRTGGAYEQYF. Written as DNA, the CDR3 is TGTGCCAGCAGCTCTCTCCGGACAGGGGGAGCCTACGAGCAGTACTTC.

The chain recombines TRBV4-1 with TRBJ2-2; D could derive from TRBD1 or TRBD2 (5 bases each). Germline CDR1 reads MGHRA; CDR2 reads YSYEKL. The CDR3 runs to 17 residues. V dropped 1 base and J dropped 4 bases, with 16 bases sitting between them. CDR3 sequence reads: CASSQAGTGPSTGELFF. The CDR3 coding sequence is TGCGCCAGCAGCCAAGCTGGCACGGGGCCTTCCACCGGGGAGCTGTTTTTT.